The following is a T cell receptor (beta chain) sequence with its context. Its matching antigen is unknown. Donors comprised healthy HIV-negative adults lacking recent acute infections or vaccinations. Partitioning of CD4+ cells yielded a CD45RA+ naive subset and a CD45RA-negative memory subset. These data belong to a study of shared clonotypes between healthy human individuals. Study observations and caveats: When naive CD4 clonotypes were compared across several donors, approximately 5% were shared.

TCRdb's table, derived via immunoSEQ multiplex PCR, lists solely in-frame clones and lacks some. Here the sample spans 950,000 to 1,100,000 clones, roughly 70% being singletons. The sample comprised memory CD4+ T cells sorted from blood. Indicated subset: CD45RA-negative fraction. The receptor comes from a man aged 18 to 30 in good health.

The CDR3 nucleotides are TGTGCCAGCAGCTTAGATGGACTCCCGATGAATACGCAGTATTTT. As protein: CASSLDGLPMNTQYF. This chain links TRBV7-3 with TRBJ2-3; D might be TRBD2 (5 bases). Trimming took 2 bases from V and 7 from J, leaving 16 bases between them. Germline values: CDR1 SGHTA, CDR2 FQGTGA. The length of the CDR3 is 15 residues.